This T cell receptor beta chain was recorded in a study of cytomegalovirus exposure and HLA in healthy donors. Study-wide background: Researchers found that approximately 85% of 300 to 450 genotyped donors fell within the Caucasian-associated ancestry cluster. General study points: Later analysis revealed greater clonal expansion in HLA-associated TCR beta chains than in equally common others. Reports credit the classifier with highly specific, highly sensitive diagnosis of cytomegalovirus status.

Worth noting for this clone: Its matching antigen is unknown.

This CDR3 contains 16 residues. The V gene's germline CDR1 is KGHSH and CDR2 LQKENI. Between the trimmed V and J ends, which lost 0 bases and 4 bases, there was a span of 15 bases. It was with 60 Vbeta and 13 Jbeta primers that the PCR ran. This table comes from immunoSEQ multiplex PCR, and its TCRdb copy is limited to in-frame clones, with some not included. This repertoire shows around 120,000 clones, roughly 72% found once; its top ten account for around 1.9%. The chain carries TRBV18 and TRBJ1-2; no reliable D call. Material for sequencing was PBMCs. The sequence was obtained from a woman in her forties or fifties in good health and CMV-seronegative. The CDR3 here is CASSPPSTVPSYGYTF. The CDR3 region has the DNA TGTGCCAGCTCACCACCGAGTACAGTACCAAGCTATGGCTACACCTTC.